The 23 T cell receptor beta chains reported below all come from one sample, sequenced in a study of brain T cells in children with intractable seizures. The table came from immunoSEQ multiplex PCR; TCRdb's copy has only in-frame clones and leaves some out. The data show tens of thousands of clones, approximately 94% seen once. The sample here was peripheral blood, taken at surgery. Source of these receptors: a boy less than two years old with tuberous sclerosis and intractable seizures.

The chain is built from TRBV27 and TRBJ2-1, with TRBD2 matching over 12 bases. Germline V lookup: CDR1 MNHEY, CDR2 SMNVEV (reference sequence). This CDR3 spans 19 amino acids. Losses at the gene ends were 8 bases for V and 0 bases for J; bases not matched to a gene: 14. CDR3 in amino acids: CASRADSSGRVSSYNEQFF. The CDR3 bases are TGTGCCAGCCGGGCGGACTCTAGCGGGAGGGTTAGCTCCTACAATGAGCAGTTCTTC.

V is TRBV2 and J is TRBJ2-7; 12 nucleotides agree with TRBD2. Germline V lookup: CDR1 SNHLY, CDR2 FYNNEI. This CDR3 region has 15 residues. The junction had 6 bases not matched to a gene; V was cut back by 6 bases and J by 3 bases. The CDR3: CASSYGLAGLYEQYF. In DNA, the CDR3 is TGTGCCAGCAGCTATGGACTAGCGGGACTCTACGAGCAGTACTTC.

J is TRBJ2-3 and V is TRBV11-2, with 11 bases aligning to TRBD2. Losses at the gene ends were 5 bases for V and 5 bases for J; bases not matched to a gene: 15. CDR3 length: 18 amino acids. Germline CDR1 SGHAT, CDR2 FQNNGV. CDR3 DNA sequence: TGTGCCAGCAGCCGCCCCCTCACTAGCGGGAGAGGGGGAGATACGCAGTATTTT. It is translated as CASSRPLTSGRGGDTQYF. Drawing the rest from reference TRBV11-2 and TRBJ2-3, the complete variable domain is EAGVAQSPRYKIIEKRQSVAFWCNPISGHATLYWYQQILGQGPKLLIQFQNNGVVDDSQLPKDRFSAERLKGVDSTLKIQPAKLEDSAVYLCASSRPLTSGRGGDTQYFGPGTRLTVL.

The chain combines TRBV11-2 with TRBJ2-3; 16 bases are shared with TRBD2. Trimming at V came to 3 bases and at J to 6 bases, leaving 0 bases not matched to a gene. This CDR3 spans 15 amino acids. Per the germline V gene, CDR1 is SGHAT and CDR2 is FQNNGV. The CDR3 here is CASSLGLAGGDTQYF. CDR3 coding DNA: TGTGCCAGCAGCTTGGGACTAGCGGGAGGGGATACGCAGTATTTT.

The count of this clone is one. This sequence joins TRBV28 and TRBJ2-7; 9 bases match TRBD1. This CDR3 spans 15 amino acids. Trimming took 4 bases from V and 3 from J; bases not matched to a gene: 7. Germline CDR1 is MDHEN and CDR2 is SYDVKM. The CDR3 DNA is TGTGCCAGCAGTTCCTCCGGGACAGGGAGCTACGAGCAGTACTTC. It codes for CASSSSGTGSYEQYF.

This clone was seen just once. Different DNA sequences within this sample yield the same CDR3. The chain carries TRBV12-3 or TRBV12-4 and TRBJ2-2; D remains ambiguous. Trimming removed 1 base from V and 6 bases from J, with 3 bases in between. The CDR3 has 12 residues. The CDR3 sequence is CASSLGAGELFF. The CDR3 bases are TGTGCCAGCAGTTTAGGAGCCGGGGAGCTGTTTTTT.

The chain is built from TRBV13 and TRBJ2-7; 11 bases agree with TRBD2. The CDR3 is made up of 14 amino acids. The V segment lost 1 base and the J segment 6 bases; nucleotides outside the gene matches: 2. In germline, CDR1 is PRHDT, CDR2 FYEKMQ (reference sequence). Here the CDR3 DNA reads TGTGCCAGCAGCTTAGAGGGACTAGCGGCCGAGCAGTACTTC. This sequence encodes CASSLEGLAAEQYF. Drawing the rest from reference TRBV13 and TRBJ2-7, the complete variable domain is AAGVIQSPRHLIKEKRETATLKCYPIPRHDTVYWYQQGPGQDPQFLISFYEKMQSDKGSIPDRFSAQQFSDYHSELNMSSLELGDSALYFCASSLEGLAAEQYFGPGTRLTVT.

The rearrangement uses TRBV7-9 and TRBJ2-1, with 9 bases identical to TRBD2. J was trimmed by 2 bases and V by 4 bases; bases with no gene match: 6. CDR1 is SEHNR and CDR2 is FQNEAQ in the germline V gene (reference sequence). The CDR3 is made up of 16 amino acids. The CDR3 DNA follows: TGTGCCAGCAGCTCCCGGCTAGCGGGACCCTACAATGAGCAGTTCTTC. It is translated as CASSSRLAGPYNEQFF.

The chain uses TRBV9 and TRBJ2-7; D is possibly TRBD2 (6 bases). This CDR3 region has 15 residues. V lost 0 bases, J lost 2 bases, and 12 bases lay in between. Germline V lookup: CDR1 SGDLS, CDR2 YYNGEE. The CDR3 nucleotides are TGTGCCAGCAGCGTAGTACCGGGGGATACCTACGAGCAGTACTTC. This encodes CASSVVPGDTYEQYF.

The CDR3 reads CASSSDQGHGYTF. DNA of the CDR3: TGTGCCAGCAGTTCTGATCAGGGGCATGGCTACACCTTC. The V and J genes are TRBV28 and TRBJ1-2, with D perhaps TRBD1 (6 bases). The germline CDR1 and CDR2 sequences are MDHEN and SYDVKM. V was trimmed by 4 bases and J by 6 bases, leaving 12 bases between them. The CDR3 is made up of 13 amino acids.

The V and J genes are TRBV7-3 and TRBJ2-7; maybe TRBD1 (7 bases). Per the germline V gene, CDR1 is SGHTA and CDR2 is FQGTGA. The CDR3 runs 18 residues. V lost 1 base, J lost 3 bases, and 22 bases lay in between. Here the CDR3 reads CASSLMGPGGGPLYEQYF. Here the CDR3 DNA reads TGTGCCAGCAGCTTAATGGGTCCAGGAGGGGGCCCACTCTACGAGCAGTACTTC.

The CDR3: CASSLGRAEQFF. The CDR3 DNA follows: TGTGCCAGCAGCTTAGGGAGGGCTGAGCAGTTCTTC. The chain is built from TRBV7-2 and TRBJ2-1, with D possibly matching TRBD2 (6 bases). The CDR3 sequence is 12 residues long. Per germline, CDR1 SGHTA and CDR2 FQGNSA. The V gene lost 1 base and the J gene lost 9 bases, with 7 bases spanning the gap.

The genes are TRBV20-1 and TRBJ2-7; D uncertain. The germline gives CDR1 DFQATT, CDR2 SNEGSKA (reference sequence). The CDR3 sequence is 12 residues long. Trimming left V 3 bases short and J 2 bases short, with 8 bases between. CDR3 sequence reads: CSASYATYEQYF. In DNA form, the CDR3 reads TGCAGTGCTAGTTATGCAACCTACGAGCAGTACTTC.

V and J are TRBV21-1 and TRBJ1-5. TRBV21-1 is a recognized pseudogene. This CDR3 region has 15 residues. For the CDR3, the DNA is TGTGCCAGCAGGGGAAAGAGGGAGAACTATCAGCCCCAGCATTTT. Amino acids: CASRGKRENYQPQHF.

This sequence joins TRBV7-9 and TRBJ1-2, with a possible D match to TRBD1 (5 bases). The CDR3 contains 13 residues. V gave up 1 base and J gave up 6 bases, with 9 bases separating them. Germline V gives CDR1 SEHNR, CDR2 FQNEAQ (reference sequence). The DNA of the CDR3 is TGTGCCAGCAGCTTAGAAGGGGTGGATGGCTACACCTTC. Translating gives CASSLEGVDGYTF.

V and J are TRBV5-8 and TRBJ2-7; D is uncertain. The V end lost 0 bases, the J end lost 0 bases, and 7 bases lay between the germline ends. The germline V gene encodes CDR1 SGHTS and CDR2 YDEGEE. This CDR3 region has 14 residues. CDR3 coding DNA: TGTGCCAGCAGCTTGGCCGCAGGCTCCTACGAGCAGTACTTC. It specifies CASSLAAGSYEQYF.

The genes are TRBV6-6 and TRBJ1-2; D unresolved. Trimming stripped 2 bases from V and 8 bases from J, with 12 bases between. The germline CDR1 and CDR2 sequences are MNHNY and SVGAGI (reference sequence). The CDR3 extends over 13 amino acids. In DNA form, the CDR3 reads TGTGCCAGCAGTTACGTGCGGGTCGGAGGCTACACCTTC. Amino acids: CASSYVRVGGYTF.

The rearrangement links TRBV9 to TRBJ2-3; 10 nucleotides match TRBD2. Germline-derived CDR1 and CDR2 are SGDLS and YYNGEE. CDR3 length equals 16 residues. Losses at the gene ends were 1 base for V and 1 base for J; bases not matched to a gene: 3. CDR3 in DNA: TGTGCCAGCAGCGTATCTAGCGGGAGTGGCACAGATACGCAGTATTTT. As protein: CASSVSSGSGTDTQYF.

The chain has TRBV3-1 (or the pseudogene TRBV3-2) and TRBJ2-3, with a weak D call TRBD1 (5 bases). The CDR3 consists of 15 residues. Germline CDR1 and CDR2: LGHDT and YNNKEL (reference sequence). Trimming removed 1 base from V and 3 bases from J, with 11 bases in between. The CDR3 DNA sequence: TGTGCCAGCAGCCAAGGGTTCCAGGGAACAGATACGCAGTATTTT. It encodes CASSQGFQGTDTQYF.

V and J are TRBV29-1 and TRBJ1-2; D uncertain. V was cut by 1 base and J by 2 bases, with 8 bases left in between. This CDR3 contains 13 residues. Germline V gene lookup returns CDR1 SQVTM and CDR2 ANQGSEA. Here the CDR3 reads CSVEAGFNYGYTF. CDR3 sequence (DNA): TGCAGCGTTGAAGCGGGGTTCAACTATGGCTACACCTTC.

The chain uses TRBV29-1 and TRBJ2-2; D is possibly TRBD1 or TRBD2 (6 bases each). The V gene lost 3 bases and the J gene lost 4 bases, with 15 bases spanning the gap. Looked up from germline, CDR1 is SQVTM and CDR2 is ANQGSEA. The CDR3 is 15 residues long. The CDR3 here is CSVDGGQVSTGELFF. CDR3 coding DNA: TGCAGCGTTGATGGGGGGCAAGTTAGCACCGGGGAGCTGTTTTTT.

This sequence joins TRBV6-6 and TRBJ1-5, with 10 bases lining up with TRBD1. The CDR3 length is 16 residues. J was trimmed by 7 bases and V by 6 bases; bases with no gene match: 12. CDR1 is MNHNY, CDR2 SVGAGI, per germline (reference sequence). CDR3 DNA sequence: TGTGCCAGCAGCCTCATCCGGGACAGGGGCAGGCAGCCCCAGCATTTT. Translating it yields CASSLIRDRGRQPQHF.

The chain has TRBV5-4 and TRBJ2-3; TRBD2 agrees at 8 bases. J gave up 4 bases and V 3 bases, and 7 bases lay outside the gene matches. Germline V gene data show CDR1 as SGHNT and CDR2 as YYREEE (reference sequence). The CDR3 runs to 15 residues. In DNA, the CDR3 is TGTGCCAGCAGCTCGGGAGGGGGGCCCGCAGATACGCAGTATTTT. It is translated as CASSSGGGPADTQYF.